The present TCR beta chain was sequenced within a study of cytomegalovirus exposure and HLA in healthy donors. This CDR3 contains 15 residues. Trimming took 0 bases from V and 5 from J, leaving 14 bases between them. CDR1 and CDR2 from the germline V gene are SGHRS and YFSETQ. Clones were sequenced by immunoSEQ multiplex PCR, and TCRdb holds only the in-frame ones, with some missing. The data contain roughly 150,000 clones, 85% to 90% of them singletons. The sequence derives from a woman younger than 30 in good health and CMV-seropositive. The sequenced sample consisted of PBMCs. V gene TRBV5-1 combines with J gene TRBJ2-5; the D gene is possibly TRBD2 (5 bases). Here the CDR3 DNA reads TGCGCCAGCAGCTTGGCTGGAGTAGGCGGGGAGACCCAGTACTTC. The encoded protein is CASSLAGVGGETQYF.